The 10 T cell receptor beta chains below come from one sample, sequenced in a study of PD-1 blockade in classical Hodgkin lymphoma (dated by TCRdb to about 2020). The time point label, read with the paper, signifies: cycle 4 day 1 (C4D1), after more than five weeks of nivolumab. All trial patients had relapsed after autologous stem cell transplantation, with cohorts A, B and C differing in prior brentuximab vedotin exposure. Receptor libraries were prepared by the immunoSEQ multiplex PCR assay. This immuneACCESS table, as held by TCRdb, lists in-frame sequences with V and J called but not all clones. Of the missing ones, under half trace to an unresolved V gene in checked studies; the others have no known cause. For this sample the table gives around 57,000 clones, of which approximately 89% were detected only once. The biggest ten clones account for roughly 7% of the sample. The sample consisted of peripheral blood mononuclear cells (PBMCs), taken before the fourth cycle of nivolumab. The receptors were gathered from a human donor with classical Hodgkin lymphoma.

The chain has TRBV29-1 and TRBJ2-7, with 7 bases identical to TRBD1. There are 13 residues in the CDR3. The germline gives CDR1 SQVTM, CDR2 ANQGSEA. The V gene end was trimmed by 6 bases and the J gene end by 3 bases; junction bases not matched to a gene: 8. The CDR3 region is CSVSDRARYEQYF. DNA of the CDR3: TGCAGCGTAAGTGACAGGGCCCGCTACGAGCAGTACTTC.

The V call is TRBV6-5, the J call TRBJ2-7, with 9 bases matching TRBD2. CDR1 and CDR2 from the germline V gene are MNHEY and SVGAGI. The trim removed 0 bases at V and 7 bases at J, leaving 7 bases unmatched. CDR3 length: 15 residues. The CDR3 loop reads CASSYSAGGMWEQYF. CDR3 in DNA: TGTGCCAGCAGTTACTCGGCGGGAGGGATGTGGGAGCAGTACTTC.

V gene TRBV19 combines with J gene TRBJ2-3; a possible D gene is TRBD1 (5 bases). The CDR3 is made up of 16 amino acids. Looked up from germline, CDR1 is LNHDA and CDR2 is SQIVND (reference sequence). Trimming stripped 5 bases from V and 1 base from J, with 16 bases between. CDR3 amino acids: CASSGPQGRGTDTQYF. The CDR3 DNA follows: TGTGCCAGTAGTGGACCCCAGGGTAGGGGCACAGATACGCAGTATTTT.

This chain links TRBV7-2 with TRBJ2-7; D remains ambiguous. The germline V gene has CDR1 SGHTA and CDR2 FQGNSA. The CDR3 is 14 residues long. V was clipped by 5 bases and J by 3 bases, with 14 bases between them. The CDR3 region has the DNA TGTGCCAGCAGCCCGGACCTCTCGGTCTACGAGCAGTACTTC. Protein sequence: CASSPDLSVYEQYF. The variable domain in full, with the rest retrieved from reference TRBV7-2 and TRBJ2-7, is GAGVSQSPSNKVTEKGKDVELRCDPISGHTALYWYRQSLGQGLEFLIYFQGNSAPDKSGLPSDRFSAERTGGSVSTLTIQRTQQEDSAVYLCASSPDLSVYEQYFGPGTRLTVT.

This chain joins TRBV7-9 and TRBJ2-5; 8 bases align to TRBD1. Germline loops: CDR1 SEHNR, CDR2 FQNEAQ (reference sequence). The CDR3 length is 17 residues. V shed 4 bases, J shed 8 bases, and the junction held 18 bases outside the gene matches. CDR3 sequence reads: CASSSPVPDRDGRTQYF. CDR3 DNA: TGTGCCAGCAGCTCACCCGTGCCGGACAGGGATGGGAGAACCCAGTACTTC.

The chain carries TRBV4-2 and TRBJ2-1, with TRBD2 matching 10 bases. V lost 0 bases and J lost 3; bases outside the gene matches: 11. CDR1 and CDR2 from the germline V gene are LGHNA and YNFKEQ. CDR3 size: 19 residues. The CDR3 is CASSQDPFGAGGGYNEQFF. DNA for the CDR3: TGTGCCAGCAGCCAAGACCCGTTCGGAGCGGGAGGGGGCTACAATGAGCAGTTCTTC.

This clone has only one observation. The DNA for the CDR3 is TGTGCCAGCAGACATTCTGGGGCCAACGTCCTGACTTTC. Translating gives CASRHSGANVLTF. The chain recombines TRBV27 with TRBJ2-6; the D is unclear. Germline CDR1 MNHEY, CDR2 SMNVEV (reference sequence). Deletions cut 6 bases from V and 1 base from J, with 4 bases between. CDR3 length equals 13 residues.

V and J are TRBV18 and TRBJ2-1, with a tentative D call TRBD2 (5 bases). The CDR3 spans 13 residues. Germline assignment: CDR1 KGHSH and CDR2 LQKENI. Deletions cut 2 bases from V and 8 bases from J, with 10 bases between. The CDR3 nucleotides read TGTGCCAGCTCACCAAGAGACGGGGATGAGCAGTTCTTC. It yields the protein CASSPRDGDEQFF. The whole variable domain, remainder taken from reference TRBV18 and TRBJ2-1, is NAGVMQNPRHLVRRRGQEARLRCSPMKGHSHVYWYRQLPEEGLKFMVYLQKENIIDESGMPKERFSAEFPKEGPSILRIQQVVRGDSAAYFCASSPRDGDEQFFGPGTRLTVL.

V gene TRBV6-6 combines with J gene TRBJ2-1; perhaps D is TRBD1 or TRBD2 (6 bases each). With 2 bases removed from V and 7 bases from J, the gap between germline ends came to 15 bases. The CDR3 runs 15 residues. Germline loops: CDR1 MNHNY, CDR2 SVGAGI (reference sequence). The CDR3 loop is CASSYEWGADNEQFF. The CDR3 bases are TGTGCCAGCAGTTACGAGTGGGGGGCGGATAATGAGCAGTTCTTC.

V is TRBV27 and J is TRBJ2-1; 7 bases agree with TRBD1. Looked up from germline, CDR1 is MNHEY and CDR2 is SMNVEV (reference sequence). The CDR3 contains 14 residues. Unmatched junction bases numbered 4, after V lost 5 bases and J lost 3 bases. CDR3 DNA sequence: TGTGCCAGCAGTATCCGGGACAGCTACAATGAGCAGTTCTTC. This translates into CASSIRDSYNEQFF.